This TCR beta chain comes out of a study of blood T cell repertoires in COVID-19. Overall study context: There were acute and convalescent COVID-19 samples, and they came from the United States, Italy and Spain.

Germline CDR1 is MDHEN and CDR2 is SYDVKM. The CDR3 has 14 residues. The V and J ends lost 3 bases and 8 bases, in that order; junction bases with no gene match: 9. Ages ranged from about 18 to 89 years, with residence in 24 US areas. Exposed enrollees encountered a COVID-19 case at some point within 2 weeks before study entry. As handled by the study authors: Researchers report that nucleated cell counts were estimated from reference gene primer amplification. Method: immunoSEQ multiplex PCR; TCRdb's copy keeps in-frame clones and lacks some. The DNA gave D and trimming, while V, J and clone size come from that table. This sample yields some 240,000 clones, of which about 85% are seen a single time; less than 8.5% belongs to the top ten.

Material: PBMCs or T cells enriched from blood (not recorded which). The clonotype originates from a woman aged 50 to 60 who had been exposed to COVID-19. The chain joins TRBV28 to TRBJ1-2; the match to TRBD1 covers 7 bases. The CDR3 sequence is CASSFYDREEGYTF. The CDR3 nucleotides read TGTGCCAGCAGTTTTTATGACAGGGAGGAAGGCTACACCTTC.